This T cell receptor (beta chain) was sequenced during a study of blood T cells in healthy people across ages. The CDR3 has 14 residues. Germline V gene data show CDR1 as SGHTS and CDR2 as YDEGEE. Trimming stripped 6 bases from V and 3 bases from J, with 15 bases between. Sample-barcoded 5' priming and a J-beta primer mix drove a second PCR of about 7 to 11 cycles. Every sample produced at least 3 million CDR3-containing paired-end reads. One entry per CDR3 protein results from TCRdb running MiXCR on the 5' RACE reads. Of 1.8 million or so distinct CDR3 sequences in the sample, roughly two fifths were seen once. Every sample yielded at least 6 million isolated PBMCs. At least 5 micrograms of total RNA were extracted per sample.

The receptor comes from a human donor in good health. The rearrangement links TRBV5-8 to TRBJ1-2; tentatively, D is TRBD1 (5 bases). The sequencing input was blood. The CDR3 nucleotides are TGTGCCAGCACCTCCCGGGGACGGTACTATGGCTACACCTTC. This gives the protein CASTSRGRYYGYTF.